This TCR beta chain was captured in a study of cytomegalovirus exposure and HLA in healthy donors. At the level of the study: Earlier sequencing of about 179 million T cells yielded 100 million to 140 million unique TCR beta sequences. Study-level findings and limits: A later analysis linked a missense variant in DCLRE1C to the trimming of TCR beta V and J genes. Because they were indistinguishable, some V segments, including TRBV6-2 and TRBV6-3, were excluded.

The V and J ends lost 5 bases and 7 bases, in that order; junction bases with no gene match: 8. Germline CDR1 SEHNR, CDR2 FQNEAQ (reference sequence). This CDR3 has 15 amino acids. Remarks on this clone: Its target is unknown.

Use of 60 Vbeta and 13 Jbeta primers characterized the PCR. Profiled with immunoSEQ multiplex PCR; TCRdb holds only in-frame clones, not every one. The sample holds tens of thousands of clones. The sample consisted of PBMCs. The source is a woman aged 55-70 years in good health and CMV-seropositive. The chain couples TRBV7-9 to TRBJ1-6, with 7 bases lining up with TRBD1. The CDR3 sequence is CASSRASGGNSPLHF. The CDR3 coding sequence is TGTGCCAGCAGCCGTGCGTCAGGGGGAAATTCACCCCTCCACTTT.